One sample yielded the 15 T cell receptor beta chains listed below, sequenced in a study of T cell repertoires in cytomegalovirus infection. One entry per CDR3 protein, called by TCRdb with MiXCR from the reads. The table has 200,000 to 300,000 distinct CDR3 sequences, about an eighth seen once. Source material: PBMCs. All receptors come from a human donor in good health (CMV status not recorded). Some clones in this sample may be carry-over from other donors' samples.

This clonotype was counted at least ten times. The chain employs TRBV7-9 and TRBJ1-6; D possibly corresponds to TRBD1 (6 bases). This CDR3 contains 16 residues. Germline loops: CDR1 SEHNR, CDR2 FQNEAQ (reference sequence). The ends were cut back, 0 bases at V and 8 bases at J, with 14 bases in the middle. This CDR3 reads CASSLAVGGLDSPLHF. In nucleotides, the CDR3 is TGTGCCAGCAGCTTAGCGGTAGGGGGTTTGGATTCACCCCTCCACTTT.

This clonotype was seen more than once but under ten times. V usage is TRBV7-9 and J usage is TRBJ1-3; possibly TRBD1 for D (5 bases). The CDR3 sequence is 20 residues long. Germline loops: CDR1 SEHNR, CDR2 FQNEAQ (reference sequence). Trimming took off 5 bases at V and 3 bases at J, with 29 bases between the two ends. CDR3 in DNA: TGTGCCAGCAGCGGATGGTCGGGAAACGGAGGGCAGGGTCTTGGAAACACCATATATTTT. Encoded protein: CASSGWSGNGGQGLGNTIYF.

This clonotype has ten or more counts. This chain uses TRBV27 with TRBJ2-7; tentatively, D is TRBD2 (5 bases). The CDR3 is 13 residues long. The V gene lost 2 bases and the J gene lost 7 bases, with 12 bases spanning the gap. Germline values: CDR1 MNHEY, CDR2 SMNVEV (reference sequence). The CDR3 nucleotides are TGTGCCAGCAGTTTACTAGGGAGAGCTGAGCAGTACTTC. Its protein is CASSLLGRAEQYF.

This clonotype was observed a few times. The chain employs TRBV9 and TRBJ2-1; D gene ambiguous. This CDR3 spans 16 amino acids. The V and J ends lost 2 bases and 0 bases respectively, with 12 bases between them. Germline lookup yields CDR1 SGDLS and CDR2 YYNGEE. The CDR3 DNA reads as TGTGCCAGCAGCGTTGGCGGTTTGACCTCCTACAATGAGCAGTTCTTC. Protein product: CASSVGGLTSYNEQFF.

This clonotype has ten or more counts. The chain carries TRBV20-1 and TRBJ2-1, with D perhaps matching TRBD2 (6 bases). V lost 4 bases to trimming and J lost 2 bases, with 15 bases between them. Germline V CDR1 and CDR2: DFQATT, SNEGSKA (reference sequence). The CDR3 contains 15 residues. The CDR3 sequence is CSAKTGTQAYNEQFF. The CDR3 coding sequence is TGCAGTGCTAAAACCGGGACTCAAGCCTACAATGAGCAGTTCTTC.

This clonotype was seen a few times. CDR3 nucleotide sequence: TGTGCCAGCAGTTACTCGATCTACGAGCAGTACTTC. Protein product: CASSYSIYEQYF. The chain combines TRBV6-2 or TRBV6-3 with TRBJ2-7; D ambiguous. This CDR3 spans 12 amino acids. Germline CDR1 and CDR2: MNHEY and SVGEGT. V lost 0 bases and J 3 bases, leaving 3 bases between the germline ends.

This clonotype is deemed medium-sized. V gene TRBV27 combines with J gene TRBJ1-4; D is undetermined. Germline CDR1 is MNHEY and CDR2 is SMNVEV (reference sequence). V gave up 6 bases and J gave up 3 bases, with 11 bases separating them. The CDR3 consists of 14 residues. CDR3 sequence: CASRPGSSNEKLFF. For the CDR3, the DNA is TGTGCCAGCAGACCCGGGAGCTCTAATGAAAAACTGTTTTTT.

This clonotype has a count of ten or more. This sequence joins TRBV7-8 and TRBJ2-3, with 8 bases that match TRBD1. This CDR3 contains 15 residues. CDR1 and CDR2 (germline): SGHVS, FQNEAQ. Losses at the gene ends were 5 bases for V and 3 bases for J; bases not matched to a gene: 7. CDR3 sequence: CASSGAGGWTDTQYF. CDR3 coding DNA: TGTGCCAGCAGCGGGGCAGGGGGCTGGACAGATACGCAGTATTTT.

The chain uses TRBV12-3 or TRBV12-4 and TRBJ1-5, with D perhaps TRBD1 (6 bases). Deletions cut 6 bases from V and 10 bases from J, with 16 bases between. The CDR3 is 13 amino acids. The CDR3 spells CASRLGQNSPQHF. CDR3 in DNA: TGTGCCAGCAGGCTCGGACAGAACTCCCCCCAGCATTTT.

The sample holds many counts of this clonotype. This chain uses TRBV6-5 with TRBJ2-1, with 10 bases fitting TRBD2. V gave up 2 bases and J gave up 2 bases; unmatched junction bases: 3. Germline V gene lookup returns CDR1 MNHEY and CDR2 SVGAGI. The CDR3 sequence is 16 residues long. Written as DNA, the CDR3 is TGTGCCAGCAGTTACAGTAGCGGGAGGACCTACAATGAGCAGTTCTTC. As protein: CASSYSSGRTYNEQFF.

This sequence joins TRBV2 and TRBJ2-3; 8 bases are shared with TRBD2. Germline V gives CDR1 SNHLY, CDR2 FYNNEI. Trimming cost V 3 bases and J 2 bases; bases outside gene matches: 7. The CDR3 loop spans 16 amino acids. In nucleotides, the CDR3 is TGTGCCAGCAGTGACGGGTTAGCGGGGAACACAGATACGCAGTATTTT. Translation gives CASSDGLAGNTDTQYF.

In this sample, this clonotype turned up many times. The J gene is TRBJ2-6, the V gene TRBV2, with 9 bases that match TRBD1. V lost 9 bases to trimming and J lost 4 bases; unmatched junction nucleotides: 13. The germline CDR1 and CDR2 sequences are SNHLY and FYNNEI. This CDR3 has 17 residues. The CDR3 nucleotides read TGTGCCAGACGGACAGGGGCCCTCGTTAGGGGGGCCAACGTCCTGACTTTC. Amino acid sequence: CARRTGALVRGANVLTF.

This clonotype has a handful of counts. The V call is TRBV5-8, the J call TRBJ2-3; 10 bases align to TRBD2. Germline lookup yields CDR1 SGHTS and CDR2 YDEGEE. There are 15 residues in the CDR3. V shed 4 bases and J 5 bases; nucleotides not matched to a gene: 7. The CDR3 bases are TGTGCCAGCAGCGCGGGACTAGCGTTTCGAGATACGCAGTATTTT. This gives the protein CASSAGLAFRDTQYF.

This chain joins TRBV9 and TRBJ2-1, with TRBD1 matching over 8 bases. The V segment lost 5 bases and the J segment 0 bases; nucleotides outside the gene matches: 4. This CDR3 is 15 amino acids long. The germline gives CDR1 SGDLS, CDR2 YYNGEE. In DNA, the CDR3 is TGTGCCAGCAGGGCAGGGGGCTCCTCCTACAATGAGCAGTTCTTC. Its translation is CASRAGGSSYNEQFF.

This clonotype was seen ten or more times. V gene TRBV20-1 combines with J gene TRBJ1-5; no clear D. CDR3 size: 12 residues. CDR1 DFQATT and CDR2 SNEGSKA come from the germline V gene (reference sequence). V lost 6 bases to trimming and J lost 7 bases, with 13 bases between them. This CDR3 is CSAGPLGQPQHF. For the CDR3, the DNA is TGCAGTGCCGGCCCGCTGGGGCAGCCCCAGCATTTT.